This entry features one TCR beta chain sequence. The data were taken from a study of graft-versus-host responses after intestinal transplantation. Study overall: Following induction with anti-thymocyte globulin, all recipients were given tacrolimus and steroids for three to four years.

Sequencing was performed with immunoSEQ multiplex PCR; in TCRdb, only in-frame clones are kept and a portion is missing. This table has some 39,000 clones, under 90% appearing once. The sequences come from PBMCs, collected around 280 days after transplant. The clonotype was recovered from a human patient who received an intestinal transplant, so some T cells may come from the graft donor.

The CDR3 coding sequence is TGTGCCAGCAGCTTCACAGACAGGGGGGAGACCCAGTACTTC. Its protein product is CASSFTDRGETQYF. This chain links TRBV5-4 with TRBJ2-5; 9 bases fit TRBD1. CDR3 length: 14 amino acids. V shed 2 bases, J shed 5 bases, and the junction held 4 bases outside the gene matches. Germline assignment: CDR1 SGHNT and CDR2 YYREEE (reference sequence).